The count of the clone carrying this TCR beta chain is one. Its target is unknown. The data belong to a study of cytomegalovirus exposure and HLA in healthy donors. Study findings and constraints: Reportedly, TCR beta sequences accurately predicted HLA-A and HLA-B alleles in most subjects. TCR sequences were mostly rare, though some public TCRs occurred in many donors. Analysis performed later showed TCR beta chains linked to HLA being more clonally expanded than equally common others. Donor immune exposure was known only as CMV serostatus.

The V gene's germline CDR1 is MRHNA and CDR2 SNTAGT. Deletions cut 3 bases from V and 2 bases from J, with 4 bases between. The CDR3 has 13 amino acids. Amplification used 60 Vbeta primers and 13 Jbeta primers. TCRdb keeps only in-frame clones here, not all; method: immunoSEQ multiplex PCR. Of 150,000 to 200,000 clones listed, roughly 74% are singletons. The sequenced material came from PBMCs. The genes are TRBV6-4 and TRBJ2-2; no reliable D call. The sequence derives from a woman aged 25 to 39 in good health and CMV-seronegative. CDR3 region: CASSEANTGELFF. CDR3 DNA: TGTGCCAGCAGTGAGGCTAACACCGGGGAGCTGTTTTTT.